This T cell receptor beta chain derives from a study of early T cells in non-severe SARS-CoV-2 infection. At the level of the study: The input, bulk RNA from unsorted whole blood, was sequenced, and chains were unpaired. Study-wide findings and caveats: Missing private and CD4 specificities, VDJdb matching favored anti-spike CD8 responses.

The germline V gene encodes CDR1 SGHRS and CDR2 YFSETQ. Trimming stripped 1 base from V and 4 bases from J, with 11 bases between. CDR3 length: 14 residues. In the library, individual cDNA molecules carried attached unique molecular identifiers. TCRdb re-analysed the 5' RACE reads in MiXCR, keeping a single row per CDR3 protein. The top ten clones hold 7.8% of a sample with some 82,000 distinct CDR3 sequences, 6% to 7% of them seen once. There are many counts of this clonotype. Its antigen is as yet unknown. The chain uses TRBV5-1 and TRBJ1-2, with TRBD1 as a possible D gene (5 bases). Sequences were obtained from whole blood. The sequence was obtained from an adult who was a healthcare worker with PCR-confirmed SARS-CoV-2 infection or an uninfected control (not recorded which). In DNA, the CDR3 is TGCGCCAGCAGCTTGCTCCAGGGAAGCTATGGCTACACCTTC. This translates into CASSLLQGSYGYTF. The full variable domain, completed using reference TRBV5-1 and TRBJ1-2, is KAGVTQTPRYLIKTRGQQVTLSCSPISGHRSVSWYQQTPGQGLQFLFEYFSETQRNKGNFPGRFSGRQFSNSRSEMNVSTLELGDSALYLCASSLLQGSYGYTFGSGTRLTVV.